In this sample, the clone carrying this T cell receptor beta chain turned up many times. Its specificity is unknown. This sample is drawn from a study of T cells after yellow fever vaccination. TCR cDNA was made by 5'RACE template switching, adding a universal primer site and UMIs. From the 5' RACE reads, TCRdb called clonotypes with MiXCR, one entry per CDR3 protein. The sample consists of about 350,000 distinct CDR3 sequences, roughly 8.3% of them appearing once. The study's findings and limits: Post-booster samples contained most primary-vaccination clones (approximately 97% CD4, 88% CD8).

The CDR3 is 19 amino acids. Germline V CDR1 and CDR2: SGHRS, YFSETQ. The V and J ends lost 4 bases and 1 base respectively, with 26 bases between them. The chain combines TRBV5-1 with TRBJ1-1; possible D gene TRBD1, 5 bases. This TCR was sampled from a young man who received the YFV17D yellow fever vaccine. The specimen comprised PBMCs, sampled roughly 47 days after the first yellow fever vaccination. CDR3 region: CASSMDGPGRKDGNTEAFF. The CDR3 DNA follows: TGCGCCAGCAGCATGGACGGACCGGGACGTAAAGATGGGAACACTGAAGCTTTCTTT.